A selection of T cell receptor beta chains follows, all from one sample in a study of beta chain features in type 1 diabetes. The table came from immunoSEQ multiplex PCR; TCRdb's copy has only in-frame clones and leaves some out. This table has 300,000 to 450,000 clones, around a tenth appearing once. The sequencing input was central memory CD4+ T cells from blood. All receptors come from a man younger than 40 with type 1 diabetes. Both conserved end residues are part of each CDR3. The order of the fields is V gene, D gene, J gene, clone size, CDR3 protein, CDR3 DNA. The D gene is left open where the match is weak. Expanded clones get a size class; other rows say once, few or many, or leave the size out.

TRBV4-1,TRBD2,TRBJ2-1,few,CASSQGPTGTTYNEQFF,TGCGCCAGCAGCCAGGGTCCTACGGGGACTACTTACAATGAGCAGTTCTTC
TRBV6-5,TRBD1,TRBJ1-4,few,CASSRTGMREKLFF,TGTGCCAGCAGTCGGACAGGGATGAGAGAAAAACTGTTTTTT
TRBV18,TRBD1,TRBJ1-1,few,CASSPSSGQGIEAFF,TGTGCCAGCTCACCAAGTTCCGGACAGGGAATTGAAGCTTTCTTT
TRBV27,NA,TRBJ2-3,NA,CASRRQLAISTDTQYF,TGTGCCAGCAGGCGGCAATTAGCGATTAGCACAGATACGCAGTATTTT
TRBV9,NA,TRBJ2-3,NA,CASSVMPGGNTDTQYF,TGTGCCAGCAGCGTAATGCCCGGAGGGAACACAGATACGCAGTATTTT
TRBV11-3,TRBD1,TRBJ2-2,few,CASSSRGFTGELFF,TGTGCCAGCAGCTCCAGGGGGTTCACCGGGGAGCTGTTTTTT
TRBV18,TRBD2,TRBJ2-1,NA,CASSPQRLAGDSYNEQFF,TGTGCCAGCTCACCTCAGAGACTAGCGGGAGACTCCTACAATGAGCAGTTCTTC
TRBV28,NA,TRBJ1-4,few,CASSPRVVTNEKLFF,TGTGCCAGCAGTCCACGTGTTGTGACTAATGAAAAACTGTTTTTT
TRBV5-1,NA,TRBJ2-1,NA,CASSLGSVYYNEQFF,TGCGCCAGCAGCTTGGGTAGCGTCTACTACAATGAGCAGTTCTTC
TRBV7-9,TRBD2,TRBJ2-7,few,CASSSSGRANEQYF,TGTGCCAGCAGCTCTAGCGGGAGGGCCAACGAGCAGTACTTC
TRBV5-1,NA,TRBJ2-5,NA,CASSSLSGPGLGETQYF,TGCGCCAGCAGCTCGCTATCGGGGCCGGGGCTTGGGGAGACCCAGTACTTC
TRBV6-5,NA,TRBJ1-1,few,CASSYSGERQAFF,TGTGCCAGCAGTTACTCGGGGGAGAGACAAGCTTTCTTT
TRBV16,NA,TRBJ2-4,many,CASSREPRDIQYF,TGTGCCAGCAGCCGGGAACCCCGGGACATTCAGTACTTC
TRBV7-9,NA,TRBJ2-7,few,CASSQGGSSYEQYF,TGTGCCAGCAGCCAAGGGGGAAGCTCCTACGAGCAGTACTTC
TRBV5-1,TRBD1,TRBJ1-2,few,CASSLEAGGHGYTF,TGCGCCAGCAGCTTGGAGGCAGGGGGTCATGGCTACACCTTC
TRBV5-1,NA,TRBJ2-1,NA,CASTIQSRMSSREQFF,TGCGCCAGCACCATTCAATCCAGAATGTCTAGCAGGGAGCAGTTCTTC
TRBV6-6,TRBD1,TRBJ1-5,few,CASRDRGNQPQHF,TGTGCCAGCAGGGACAGGGGCAATCAGCCCCAGCATTTT
TRBV13,TRBD1,TRBJ1-5,NA,CASSLGDRGRQPQHF,TGTGCCAGCAGCTTAGGGGACAGGGGCAGGCAGCCCCAGCATTTT
TRBV27,NA,TRBJ1-5,NA,CASSLLGRGNQPQHF,TGTGCCAGCAGTTTATTAGGGCGGGGCAATCAGCCCCAGCATTTT
TRBV4-3,TRBD1,TRBJ1-2,many,CASSTRQGNYGYTF,TGCGCCAGCAGCACGCGACAGGGGAACTATGGCTACACCTTC